This T cell receptor beta chain was sequenced for a study of blood T cell repertoires in COVID-19 (dated by TCRdb to the early 2020s). In the study overall: Samples from collaborators originated in the United States, Italy and Spain and spanned both the acute and convalescent phases of COVID-19. The material from the prospective study consisted of cDNA or gDNA derived from T cells, B-cell-depleted T cells, or PBMCs. Subjects who had been exposed to COVID-19, were actively infected with it, or had recovered from it provided the deeply sampled blood TCRbeta repertoires that made up the dataset. The repertoires were released in a freely available public database intended as a resource for research on the immune response to SARS-CoV-2. Samples came from the ongoing ImmuneRACE study (first 160 participants) plus 1,254 subjects from 6 global collaborators. Sample metadata almost always included a de-identified subject ID, COVID-19 status, age in years and sex. Where HLA class I and class II types were available, the types were taken from metadata supplied by the sample provider, not from assay-based typing.

Regarding this clone: No cognate antigen has been identified for it. Qualities for individual bases were not recorded, and no much larger clone is one base off.

Collaborating institutions collected whole blood in K2EDTA tubes following their own protocols. For TCRbeta analysis, collaborators shipped samples in one of three forms: frozen whole blood, isolated PBMCs, or DNA extracted from either of those sample types. Study-wide conclusions, independent of this receptor: The amount of clinical and demographic metadata varied by source and participant and was provided uncurated.

The germline V and J ends show losses of 4 bases and 2 bases respectively, and no gene match explains 9 bases of the junction. The CDR3 runs 16 amino acids, cysteine and phenylalanine included. The sequence is cut down to CDR3 DNA, 48 bases in frame from base 1. TCRbeta CDR3 regions were amplified from genomic DNA by means of the immunoSEQ Assay, a bias-controlled multiplex PCR. Per the source publication's procedure: Nucleated cell counts per sample were estimated from amplification of reference gene primers within the assay. To quantify the absolute abundance of each unique TCRbeta CDR3 rearrangement, sequence reads were collapsed and filtered. For each sample, productive Simpson clonality was calculated as the square root of Simpson's diversity index across productive rearrangements. TCRdb stores this immuneACCESS table with in-frame sequences only. Part of the clones is absent; in the studies checked, under half of the shortfall reflects unresolved V genes, and no reason is known for the rest. That table gives V, J and clone size, and the DNA gave D and trimming. This sample holds roughly 100,000 clones; approximately 80% were observed only once. 3.5% to 5% of the sample is held by the ten biggest clonotypes.

The chain was built from TRBV23-1 and TRBJ2-7; TRBD1 aligns with 9 central bases. TRBV23-1 is sorted into the ORF group, with uncertain function. The sequenced sample was peripheral blood. The clonotype originates from a human donor in a cohort sampled during active COVID-19. Read as DNA, the sequence is TGCGCCAGCAGTCGGAATCCGGGACAGGGTCCCTACGAGCAGTACTTC. It codes for CASSRNPGQGPYEQYF.